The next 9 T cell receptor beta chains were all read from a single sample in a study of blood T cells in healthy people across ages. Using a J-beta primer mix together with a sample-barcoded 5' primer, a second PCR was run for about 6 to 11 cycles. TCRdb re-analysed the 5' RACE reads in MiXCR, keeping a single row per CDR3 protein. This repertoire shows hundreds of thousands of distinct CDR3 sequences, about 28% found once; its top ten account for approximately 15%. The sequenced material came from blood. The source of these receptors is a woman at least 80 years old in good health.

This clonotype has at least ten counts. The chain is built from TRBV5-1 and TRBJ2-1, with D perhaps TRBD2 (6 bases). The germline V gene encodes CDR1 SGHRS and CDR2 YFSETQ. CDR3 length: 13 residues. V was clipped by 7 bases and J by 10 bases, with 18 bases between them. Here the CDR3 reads CASWRDSFREQFF. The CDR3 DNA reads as TGCGCCAGCTGGAGGGACTCCTTTAGGGAGCAGTTCTTC.

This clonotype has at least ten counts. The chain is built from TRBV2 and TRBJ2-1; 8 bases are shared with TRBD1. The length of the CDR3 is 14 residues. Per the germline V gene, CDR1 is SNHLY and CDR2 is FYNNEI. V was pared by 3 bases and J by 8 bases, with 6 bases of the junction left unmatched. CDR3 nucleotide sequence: TGTGCCAGCAGTGACCGGACAGGGTGGTATGAGCAGTTCTTC. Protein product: CASSDRTGWYEQFF. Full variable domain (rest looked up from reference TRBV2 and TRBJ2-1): EPEVTQTPSHQVTQMGQEVILRCVPISNHLYFYWYRQILGQKVEFLVSFYNNEISEKSEIFDDQFSVERPDGSNFTLKIRSTKLEDSAMYFCASSDRTGWYEQFFGPGTRLTVL.

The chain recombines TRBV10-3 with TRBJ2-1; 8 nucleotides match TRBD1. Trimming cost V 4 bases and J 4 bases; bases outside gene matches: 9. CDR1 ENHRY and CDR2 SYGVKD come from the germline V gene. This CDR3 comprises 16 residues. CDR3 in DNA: TGTGCCATCAGTGGCCCAGGACAGGGACCATACAATGAGCAGTTCTTC. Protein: CAISGPGQGPYNEQFF.

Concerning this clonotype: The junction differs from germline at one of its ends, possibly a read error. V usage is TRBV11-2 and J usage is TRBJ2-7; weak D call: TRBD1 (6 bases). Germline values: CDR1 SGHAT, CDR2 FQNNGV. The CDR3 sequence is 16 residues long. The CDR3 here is CACSLVSQGSSYEQYF. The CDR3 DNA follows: TGTGCCTGCAGCTTAGTTAGTCAGGGGAGCTCCTACGAGCAGTACTTC.

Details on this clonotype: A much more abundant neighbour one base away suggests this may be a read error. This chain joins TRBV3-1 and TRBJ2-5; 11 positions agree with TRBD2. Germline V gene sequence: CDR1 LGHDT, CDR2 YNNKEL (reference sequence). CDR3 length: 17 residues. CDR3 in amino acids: CASSPRLAGTYQEAQYF. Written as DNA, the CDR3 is TGTGCCAGCAGCCCGAGACTAGCGGGGACGTACCAAGAGGCCCAGTACTTC.

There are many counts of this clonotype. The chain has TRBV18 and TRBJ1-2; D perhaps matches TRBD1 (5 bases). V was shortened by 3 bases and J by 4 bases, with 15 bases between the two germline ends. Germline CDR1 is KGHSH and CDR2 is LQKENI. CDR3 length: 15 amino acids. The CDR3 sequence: CASSPGRQGPYGYTF. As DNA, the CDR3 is TGTGCCAGCTCACCGGGACGGCAAGGGCCCTATGGCTACACCTTC.

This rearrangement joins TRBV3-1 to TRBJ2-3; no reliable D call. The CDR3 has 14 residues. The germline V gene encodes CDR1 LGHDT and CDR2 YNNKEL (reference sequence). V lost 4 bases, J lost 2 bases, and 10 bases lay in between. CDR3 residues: CASSPTRITDTQYF. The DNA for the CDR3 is TGTGCCAGCAGCCCTACGAGGATCACAGATACGCAGTATTTT.

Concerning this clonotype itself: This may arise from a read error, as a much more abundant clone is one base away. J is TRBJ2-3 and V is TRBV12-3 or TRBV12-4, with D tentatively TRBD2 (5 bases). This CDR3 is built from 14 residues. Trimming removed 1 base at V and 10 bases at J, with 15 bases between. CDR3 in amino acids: CASSLGASSHAQYF. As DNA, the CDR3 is TGTGCCAGCAGTTTAGGCGCTAGCAGCCATGCGCAGTATTTT.

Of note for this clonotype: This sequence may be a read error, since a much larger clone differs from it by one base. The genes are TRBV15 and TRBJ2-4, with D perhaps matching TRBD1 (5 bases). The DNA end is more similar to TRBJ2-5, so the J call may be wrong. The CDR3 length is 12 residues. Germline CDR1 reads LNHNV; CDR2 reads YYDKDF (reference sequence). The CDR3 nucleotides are TGTGCCACCAGCAGAGGGGGCGAGACCCAGTACTTC. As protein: CATSRGGETQYF.